A single sample is the source of the 23 T cell receptor gamma chains below, sequenced in a study of gamma-delta chains in newborns, infants, children. TCRdb reanalyzed the reads using CATT. The data hold more than 2,000 gamma-chain clones, with roughly 27% observed a single time. The sample consisted of blood. The receptors derive from a child who was a newborn, infant or young child, either healthy, febrile or measles-vaccinated (not recorded which).

Notes on this clone: Only one base separates this from a far larger clonotype, so it likely reflects a read error. Other DNA variants within this sample encode the same CDR3. The rearrangement joins TRGV9 to TRGJP. J lost 7 bases, V lost 1 base, and 4 bases had no gene match. This CDR3 is built from 16 residues. CDR1 and CDR2 from the germline V gene are GITISATS and ISYDGTV (reference sequence). Here the CDR3 DNA reads TGTGCCTTGTGGGAGGTTCGGGAGTTGGGCAAAAAAATCAAGGTATTT. It is translated as CALWEVRELGKKIKVF.

Concerning this clone: The sample holds other DNA sequences that translate to the same CDR3. The CDR3 loop reads CALWEVGGELGKKIKVF. The CDR3 DNA is TGTGCCTTGTGGGAGGTGGGAGGGGAGTTGGGCAAAAAAATCAAGGTATTT. The chain employs TRGV9 and TRGJP. Germline CDR1 is GITISATS and CDR2 is ISYDGTV (reference sequence). The trim removed 0 bases at V and 7 bases at J, leaving 6 bases unmatched. The CDR3 is 17 residues long.

Regarding this clone: In the same sample, other DNA sequences code for this CDR3. The chain uses TRGV9 and TRGJP. V was clipped by 1 base and J by 6 bases; unmatched bases: 6. The CDR3 totals 17 residues. Germline CDR1 reads GITISATS; CDR2 reads ISYDGTV (reference sequence). The CDR3, as DNA: TGTGCCTTGTGGGAGGTTTCCGGAGAGTTGGGCAAAAAAATCAAGGTATTT. Its translation: CALWEVSGELGKKIKVF.

In its sample, this clone ranks as medium-sized. The same CDR3 is also encoded by other DNA sequences in this sample. CDR3 DNA sequence: TGTGCCTTGTGGGAGGTGTCAGAGTTGGGCAAAAAAATCAAGGTATTT. It yields the protein CALWEVSELGKKIKVF. V and J are TRGV9 and TRGJP. Germline lookup yields CDR1 GITISATS and CDR2 ISYDGTV (reference sequence). There are 16 residues in the CDR3. With 0 bases clipped from V and 6 bases from J, the junction kept 2 bases outside the gene matches.

The rearrangement links TRGV5 to TRGJ1 or TRGJ2. Germline-derived CDR1 and CDR2 are VINAFY and YDVSNSKD. Trimming removed 0 bases from V and 11 bases from J; junction bases left unmatched: 10. The CDR3 spans 13 residues. The CDR3 DNA reads as TGTGCCACCTGGGACAGGCCTGGATACGAGAAACTCTTT. Translation gives CATWDRPGYEKLF.

By its share, this clone is medium-sized. A single base is all that separates this from a far larger clone, so a read error is likely. Other nucleotide sequences in the sample specify the same CDR3. The chain recombines TRGV9 with TRGJP. The CDR3 sequence is 16 residues long. With V trimmed by 2 bases and J by 3 bases, 1 base remained unmatched. The germline V gene has CDR1 GITISATS and CDR2 ISYDGTV (reference sequence). The CDR3 DNA reads TGTGCCTTGTGGGAGGAGCAAGAGTTGGGCAAAAAAATCAAGGTATTT. As protein: CALWEEQELGKKIKVF.

V usage is TRGV3 and J usage is TRGJ1 or TRGJ2. There are 13 residues in the CDR3. Germline trimming cut 2 bases from V and 1 base from J; bases unmatched to any gene: 2. The V gene's germline CDR1 is VTNTFY and CDR2 YDVSTARD (reference sequence). CDR3 amino acids: CATWDTNYYKKLF. As DNA, the CDR3 is TGTGCCACCTGGGACACAAATTATTATAAGAAACTCTTT.

V and J are TRGV4 and TRGJ1 or TRGJ2. The CDR3 contains 13 residues. The germline V gene has CDR1 EGSTGY and CDR2 YDSYTSSV. V was clipped by 0 bases and J by 6 bases; unmatched bases: 5. This CDR3 is CATWDGLSYKKLF. CDR3 nucleotide sequence: TGTGCCACCTGGGATGGGCTGAGTTATAAGAAACTCTTT.

As for this clone: The sample has other DNA sequences that encode this CDR3 too. The chain joins TRGV9 to TRGJP. From germline, CDR1 is GITISATS and CDR2 ISYDGTV (reference sequence). The V gene end was trimmed by 1 base and the J gene end by 7 bases; junction bases not matched to a gene: 7. The CDR3 runs to 17 residues. Written as DNA, the CDR3 is TGTGCCTTGTGGGAGGTTAGCGGGGAGTTGGGCAAAAAAATCAAGGTATTT. It yields the protein CALWEVSGELGKKIKVF.

The rearrangement links TRGV9 to TRGJ1 or TRGJ2. Unmatched junction bases numbered 4, after V lost 0 bases and J lost 2 bases. This CDR3 region has 14 residues. The germline CDR1 and CDR2 sequences are GITISATS and ISYDGTV (reference sequence). Here the CDR3 reads CALWEVRDYYKKLF. DNA of the CDR3: TGTGCCTTGTGGGAGGTGCGGGATTATTATAAGAAACTCTTT.

By share, this clone counts as medium-sized (0.01 to 0.1%). The V and J genes are TRGV9 and TRGJP. J gave up 9 bases and V 0 bases, and 5 bases lay outside the gene matches. CDR1 is GITISATS, CDR2 ISYDGTV, per germline (reference sequence). There are 16 residues in the CDR3. Written as DNA, the CDR3 is TGTGCCTTGTGGGAGGTGCACGGGTTGGGCAAAAAAATCAAGGTATTT. Translated, it gives CALWEVHGLGKKIKVF.

This clone turned up a few times. V usage is TRGV2 and J usage is TRGJ1 or TRGJ2. The CDR3 has 15 amino acids. V trimming: 2 bases; J trimming: 1 base; junction bases outside the gene matches: 8. The germline gives CDR1 EGSNGY, CDR2 YDSYNSKV. In DNA form, the CDR3 reads TGTGCCACCTGGGACGTGCCCCCAAATTATTATAAGAAACTCTTT. Translating it yields CATWDVPPNYYKKLF.

There are a few counts of this clone. The same CDR3 can be traced to other DNA sequences in this sample. Here the CDR3 reads CATWDGPNYYKKLF. CDR3 nucleotides: TGTGCCACCTGGGACGGGCCGAATTATTATAAGAAACTCTTT. The chain uses TRGV2 and TRGJ1 or TRGJ2. CDR1 and CDR2 from the germline V gene are EGSNGY and YDSYNSKV. Trimming took 0 bases from V and 0 from J; bases not matched to a gene: 2. The CDR3 has 14 residues.

Note on this clone: Different DNA sequences within this sample yield the same CDR3. This chain uses TRGV9 with TRGJP. Germline lookup yields CDR1 GITISATS and CDR2 ISYDGTV (reference sequence). This CDR3 is 17 amino acids long. V shed 0 bases and J 9 bases; nucleotides not matched to a gene: 8. The CDR3 loop reads CALWEVQGLLGKKIKVF. Here the CDR3 DNA reads TGTGCCTTGTGGGAGGTGCAGGGGCTGTTGGGCAAAAAAATCAAGGTATTT.

A remark on this clone: The sample carries other DNA sequences with the same CDR3. V is TRGV9 and J is TRGJP. Looked up from germline, CDR1 is GITISATS and CDR2 is ISYDGTV (reference sequence). The CDR3 runs 16 residues. Unmatched junction bases numbered 4, after V lost 0 bases and J lost 8 bases. CDR3 bases: TGTGCCTTGTGGGAGGTGAATCAGTTGGGCAAAAAAATCAAGGTATTT. Amino acid sequence: CALWEVNQLGKKIKVF.

As to this clone: At one end the junction does not follow the germline gene, possibly because of a read error. The same CDR3 arises from other DNA sequences in this sample as well. The chain has TRGV9 and TRGJP. Germline assignment: CDR1 GITISATS and CDR2 ISYDGTV (reference sequence). The CDR3 spans 17 residues. The CDR3 reads CALWEDSQELGKKIKVF. The CDR3, as DNA: TGTGCCCTGTGGGAGGACTCACAAGAGTTGGGCAAAAAAATCAAGGTATTT.

A note on this clone: TCRdb has a much larger clone's protein, which differs at residue 14 from the translation of this DNA, likely because of a read error; what is shown is the protein translated from the DNA. The CDR3 spells CALWEVRELGKKIRVF. CDR3 bases: TGTGCCTTGTGGGAGGTGCGGGAGTTGGGCAAAAAAATCAGGGTATTT. This sequence joins TRGV9 and TRGJP. CDR1 GITISATS and CDR2 ISYDGTV come from the germline V gene (reference sequence). The CDR3 is 16 residues long.

About this clone: The junction differs from germline at one of its ends, possibly a read error. Other DNA sequences within the sample encode an identical CDR3. V gene TRGV9 combines with J gene TRGJP. Germline assignment: CDR1 GITISATS and CDR2 ISYDGTV (reference sequence). The CDR3 is 13 residues long. The CDR3 spells CALWALGKKIKVF. The DNA of the CDR3 is TGTGCCTTGTGGGCGTTGGGCAAGAAAATCAAGGTATTT.

The gene calls are TRGV2 and TRGJ1 or TRGJ2. This CDR3 region has 14 residues. V shed 0 bases and J 5 bases; nucleotides not matched to a gene: 7. In germline, CDR1 is EGSNGY, CDR2 YDSYNSKV. The CDR3 spells CATWDGRINYKKLF. CDR3 sequence (DNA): TGTGCCACCTGGGACGGGCGAATAAATTATAAGAAACTCTTT.

As concerns this clone: Given a much more abundant clone one base away, this may be a read error. The V and J genes are TRGV9 and TRGJP. The CDR3 sequence is 17 residues long. With V trimmed by 0 bases and J by 6 bases, 5 bases remained unmatched. From germline, CDR1 is GITISATS and CDR2 ISYDGTV (reference sequence). The CDR3 reads CALWEVVGELGKKIKVF. In nucleotides, the CDR3 is TGTGCCTTGTGGGAGGTGGTGGGAGAGTTGGGCAAAAAAATCAAGGTATTT.

This clone was observed a few times. V gene TRGV9 combines with J gene TRGJP. Germline V gives CDR1 GITISATS, CDR2 ISYDGTV (reference sequence). This CDR3 region has 16 residues. After removal of 2 bases from V and 8 bases from J, the junction contained 6 bases not matched to a gene. This chain's CDR3 is CALWEGWKLGKKIKVF. The CDR3 DNA follows: TGTGCCTTGTGGGAGGGGTGGAAGTTGGGCAAAAAAATCAAGGTATTT.

This clone was seen more than once but under ten times. The rearrangement uses TRGV4 and TRGJP2. The trim removed 9 bases at V and 0 bases at J, leaving 7 bases unmatched. The CDR3 length is 14 residues. From germline, CDR1 is EGSTGY and CDR2 YDSYTSSV. CDR3 protein: CATQPYSSDWIKTF. The CDR3 DNA reads as TGTGCCACCCAGCCTTATAGTAGTGATTGGATCAAGACGTTT.

This chain connects TRGV9 to TRGJP. The CDR3 sequence is 16 residues long. Germline CDR1 reads GITISATS; CDR2 reads ISYDGTV (reference sequence). The V segment lost 0 bases and the J segment 11 bases; nucleotides outside the gene matches: 7. In nucleotides, the CDR3 is TGTGCCTTGTGGGAGGTGCAGGGGGTGGGCAAAAAAATCAAGGTATTT. This encodes CALWEVQGVGKKIKVF.